This T cell receptor beta chain was recovered during a study of regulatory T cells in long-lasting Graves disease. Researchers made TCR beta libraries by using iRepertoire HTBI primers and running Arm-PCR on CDR3 regions. TCRdb fed the multiplex PCR reads into MiXCR, producing one record per CDR3 protein. The sample contains 400,000 to 500,000 distinct CDR3 sequences, 20% to 25% of which appear only once. The time point is: persistent/refractory GD, antithyroid drugs over 5 years with positive TRAb. Scientists built the TCR library using RNA that was extracted from PBMCs. The guidelines of the American Thyroid Association were the basis for diagnosing Graves' disease. Each of the patients was recruited from an endocrinology department situated in Xi'an, China. EDTA tubes were used for drawing around 9 milliliters of peripheral blood. Germline V gene data show CDR1 as SNHLY and CDR2 as FYNNEI. The V segment lost 6 bases and the J segment 7 bases; nucleotides outside the gene matches: 4. CDR3 size: 14 residues.

Study conclusions and caveats: Shared public clonotypes totalled 2,500 to 3,500 in persistent patients, compared with about a thousand in new patients.

The sample holds many counts of this clonotype. The target antigen is unknown. Here the sequenced sample was peripheral blood mononuclear cells (PBMCs), taken when the disease was refractory, from a patient treated with antithyroid drugs. The source is a female donor with Graves disease. The chain links TRBV2 to TRBJ2-5; 14 positions match TRBD2. CDR3 DNA: TGTGCCAGCAGAGGGACTAGCGGGAGAGGGACCCAGTACTTC. Translating it yields CASRGTSGRGTQYF.